The clone carrying this T cell receptor (beta chain) was seen many times. The antigen is unknown. The record originates from a study of Graves' ophthalmopathy and Graves' hyperthyroidism. Whole-study findings and limits: Separation of ophthalmopathy from stable hyperthyroidism was achieved by a 13-signature model, at about 89% sensitivity and 81.08% specificity. In predicting ophthalmopathy progression, the model reached about 69% sensitivity and 72.22% specificity.

RNA served as the template for amplifying TCR beta CDR3 regions. Second-round multiplex PCR came after a first-round RT-PCR that employed HTBI primers. MiXCR, run by TCRdb on the multiplex PCR reads, gives a single entry per CDR3 protein. The table lists about 370,000 distinct CDR3 sequences, approximately 16% of them singletons. The starting material, more than 8.5 ml of fresh peripheral blood, provided the PBMCs. The receptor was derived from a young woman with Graves' ophthalmopathy. Material for sequencing was peripheral blood.

The CDR3 here is CASSLSLSGIYYNEQFF. In DNA form, the CDR3 reads TGTGCCAGCAGTTTAAGTCTAAGCGGGATCTACTACAATGAGCAGTTCTTC. This chain links TRBV27 with TRBJ2-1, with 7 bases aligning to TRBD2. Losses at the gene ends were 2 bases for V and 3 bases for J; bases not matched to a gene: 10. Germline CDR1 and CDR2: MNHEY and SMNVEV (reference sequence). The CDR3 covers 17 residues.